This TCR beta chain comes out of a study of human T cells and chemical hapten exposure. At the level of the study: Sensitization employed 2% DPC on about 2 cm by about 2 cm of upper inner arm skin.

Deletions cut 1 base from V and 4 bases from J, with 13 bases between. The germline gives CDR1 SEHNR, CDR2 FQNEAQ (reference sequence). The CDR3 consists of 15 residues. In this sample, this clonotype turned up many times. Its antigen is unidentified. It was the library that attached unique molecular identifiers to individual cDNA molecules. MiXCR, run by TCRdb on the RACE reads, gives a single entry per CDR3 protein. The repertoire holds roughly 38,000 distinct CDR3 sequences, with 7.5% to 8% as singletons. Study-level findings and limits: Among TCRs, those above 1 in 1000 frequency were unaffected by DPC sensitization. With alopecia, donors may have immune responses unlike healthy people's.

The time point is: pre-sensitization, week 0. Described treatment: therapeutic diphenylcyclopropenone sensitization with weekly scalp DPC. This specimen was whole blood, taken in connection with sensitization to the hapten diphenylcyclopropenone (DPC). This clonotype was sampled from a woman in her 50s with alopecia areata. Some clones in this sample may be carry-over from other donors' samples. The gene calls are TRBV7-9 and TRBJ1-1; weak D call: TRBD1 (5 bases). The CDR3 is CASSLEAGSSTEAFF. CDR3 DNA sequence: TGTGCCAGCAGCTTAGAGGCAGGGAGTTCCACTGAAGCTTTCTTT. The variable domain in full, completed from reference TRBV7-9 and TRBJ1-1, reads DTGVSQNPRHKITKRGQNVTFRCDPISEHNRLYWYRQTLGQGPEFLTYFQNEAQLEKSRLLSDRFSAERPKGSFSTLEIQRTEQGDSAMYLCASSLEAGSSTEAFFGQGTRLTVV.